The present TCR beta chain was sequenced within a study of CD8 T cells in Susac syndrome. A quantity of about 0.45 to 1 ug RNA underwent reverse transcription using random hexamers. TCRdb processed the immunoSEQ multiplex PCR reads anew with MiXCR; each CDR3 protein has one entry. The table lists 210,000 or so distinct CDR3 sequences, about 94% of them singletons. The sequenced sample consisted of CD4+ T cells from PBMCs. This receptor was obtained from a human donor with Susac syndrome.

CDR3 sequence: CASSRSSGEETQYF. CDR3 DNA: TGTGCCAGCAGTCGATCTAGCGGGGAGGAGACCCAGTACTTC. The chain couples TRBV6-2 or TRBV6-3 to TRBJ2-5; 9 bases match TRBD2. Looked up from germline, CDR1 is MNHEY and CDR2 is SVGEGT. CDR3 length: 14 amino acids. Unmatched junction bases numbered 6, after V lost 5 bases and J lost 5 bases.